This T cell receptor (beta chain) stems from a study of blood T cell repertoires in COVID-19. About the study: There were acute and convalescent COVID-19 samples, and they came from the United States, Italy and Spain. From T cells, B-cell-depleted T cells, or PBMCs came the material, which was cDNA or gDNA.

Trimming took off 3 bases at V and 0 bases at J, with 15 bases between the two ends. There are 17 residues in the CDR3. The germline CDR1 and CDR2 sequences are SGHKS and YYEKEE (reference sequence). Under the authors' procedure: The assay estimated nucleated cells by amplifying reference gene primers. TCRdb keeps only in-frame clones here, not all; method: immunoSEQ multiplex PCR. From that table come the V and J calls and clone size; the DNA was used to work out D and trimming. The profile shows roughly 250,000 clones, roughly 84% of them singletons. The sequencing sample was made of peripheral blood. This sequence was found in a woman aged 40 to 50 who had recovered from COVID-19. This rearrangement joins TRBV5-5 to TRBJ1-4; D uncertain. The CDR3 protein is CASSSQHGGTTNEKLFF. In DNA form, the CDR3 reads TGTGCCAGCAGCTCCCAACACGGAGGAACAACTAATGAAAAACTGTTTTTT.